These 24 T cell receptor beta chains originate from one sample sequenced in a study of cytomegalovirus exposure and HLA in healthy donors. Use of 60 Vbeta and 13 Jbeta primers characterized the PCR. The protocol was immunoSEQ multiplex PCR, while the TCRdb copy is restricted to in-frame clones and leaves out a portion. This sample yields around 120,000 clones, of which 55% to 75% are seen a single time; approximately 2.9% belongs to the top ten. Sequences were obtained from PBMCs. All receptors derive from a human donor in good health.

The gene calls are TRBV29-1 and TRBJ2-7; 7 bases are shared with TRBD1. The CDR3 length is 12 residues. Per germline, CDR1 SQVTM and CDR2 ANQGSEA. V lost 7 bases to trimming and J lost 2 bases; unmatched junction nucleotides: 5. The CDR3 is CSGGQGAYEQYF. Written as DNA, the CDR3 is TGCAGCGGCGGGCAGGGGGCCTACGAGCAGTACTTC.

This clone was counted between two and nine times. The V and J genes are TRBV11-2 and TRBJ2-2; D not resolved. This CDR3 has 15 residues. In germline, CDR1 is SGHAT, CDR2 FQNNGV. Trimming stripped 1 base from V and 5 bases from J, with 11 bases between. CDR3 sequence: CASSLGMSETGELFF. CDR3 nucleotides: TGTGCCAGCAGCTTAGGGATGAGCGAGACCGGGGAGCTGTTTTTT.

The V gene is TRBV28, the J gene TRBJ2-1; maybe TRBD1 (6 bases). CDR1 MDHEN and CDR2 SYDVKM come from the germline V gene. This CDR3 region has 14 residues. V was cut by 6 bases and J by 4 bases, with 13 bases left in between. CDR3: CASSAGTTYNEQFF. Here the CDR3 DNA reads TGTGCCAGCAGCGCCGGGACAACATACAATGAGCAGTTCTTC.

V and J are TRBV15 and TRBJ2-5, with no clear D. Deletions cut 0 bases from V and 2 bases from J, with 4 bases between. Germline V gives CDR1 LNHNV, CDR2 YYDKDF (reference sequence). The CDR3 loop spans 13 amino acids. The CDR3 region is CATSRDPQETQYF. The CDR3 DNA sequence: TGTGCCACCAGCAGAGATCCGCAAGAGACCCAGTACTTC.

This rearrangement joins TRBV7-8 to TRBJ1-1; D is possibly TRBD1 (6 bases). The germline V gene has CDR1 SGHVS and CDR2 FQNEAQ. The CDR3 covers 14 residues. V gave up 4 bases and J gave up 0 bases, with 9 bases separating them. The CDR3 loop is CASSWGHMNTEAFF. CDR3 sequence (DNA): TGTGCCAGCAGCTGGGGACACATGAACACTGAAGCTTTCTTT.

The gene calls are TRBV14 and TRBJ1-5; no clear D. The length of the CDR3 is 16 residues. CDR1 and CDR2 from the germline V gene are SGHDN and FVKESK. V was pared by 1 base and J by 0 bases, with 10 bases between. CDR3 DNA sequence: TGTGCCAGCAGCCAAGGAGGGCCCTATAGCAATCAGCCCCAGCATTTT. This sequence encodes CASSQGGPYSNQPQHF.

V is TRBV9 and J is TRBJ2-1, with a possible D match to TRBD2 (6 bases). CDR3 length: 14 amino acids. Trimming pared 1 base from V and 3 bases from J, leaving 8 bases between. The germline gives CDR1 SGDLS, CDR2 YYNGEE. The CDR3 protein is CASSVRTNYNEQFF. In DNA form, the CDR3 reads TGTGCCAGCAGCGTAAGGACTAACTACAATGAGCAGTTCTTC. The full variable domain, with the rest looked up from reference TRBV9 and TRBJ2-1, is DSGVTQTPKHLITATGQRVTLRCSPRSGDLSVYWYQQSLDQGLQFLIQYYNGEERAKGNILERFSAQQFPDLHSELNLSSLELGDSALYFCASSVRTNYNEQFFGPGTRLTVL.

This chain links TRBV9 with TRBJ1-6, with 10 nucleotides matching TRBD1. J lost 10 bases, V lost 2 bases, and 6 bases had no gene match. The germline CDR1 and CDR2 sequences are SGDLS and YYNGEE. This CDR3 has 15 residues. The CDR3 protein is CASSVRDRGLSPLHF. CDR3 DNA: TGTGCCAGCAGCGTTCGGGACAGGGGTTTGTCACCCCTCCACTTT.

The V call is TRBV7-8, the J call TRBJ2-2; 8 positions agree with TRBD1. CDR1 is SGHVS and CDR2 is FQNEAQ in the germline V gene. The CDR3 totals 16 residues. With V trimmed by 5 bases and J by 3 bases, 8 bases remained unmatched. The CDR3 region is CASSQRQGKDTGELFF. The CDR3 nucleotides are TGTGCCAGCAGCCAGCGACAGGGGAAGGACACCGGGGAGCTGTTTTTT.

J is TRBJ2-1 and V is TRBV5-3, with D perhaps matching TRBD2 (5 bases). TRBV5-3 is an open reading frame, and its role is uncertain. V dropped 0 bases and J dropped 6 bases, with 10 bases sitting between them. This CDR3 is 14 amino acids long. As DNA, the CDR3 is TGTGCCAGAAGCTTGGAGCTAGCTTGCAATGAGCAGTTCTTC. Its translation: CARSLELACNEQFF.

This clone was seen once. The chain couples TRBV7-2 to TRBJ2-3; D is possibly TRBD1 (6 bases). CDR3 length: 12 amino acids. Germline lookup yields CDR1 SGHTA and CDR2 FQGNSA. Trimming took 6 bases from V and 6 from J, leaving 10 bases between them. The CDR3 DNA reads TGTGCCAGCAGTACTAGGGGGGATACGCAGTATTTT. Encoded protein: CASSTRGDTQYF. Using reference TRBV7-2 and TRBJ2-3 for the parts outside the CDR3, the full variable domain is GAGVSQSPSNKVTEKGKDVELRCDPISGHTALYWYRQSLGQGLEFLIYFQGNSAPDKSGLPSDRFSAERTGGSVSTLTIQRTQQEDSAVYLCASSTRGDTQYFGPGTRLTVL.

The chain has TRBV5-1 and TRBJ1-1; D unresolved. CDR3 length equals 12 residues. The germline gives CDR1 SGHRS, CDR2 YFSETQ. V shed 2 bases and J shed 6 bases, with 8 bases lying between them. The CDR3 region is CASSFEHAEAFF. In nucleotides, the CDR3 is TGCGCCAGCAGCTTCGAACACGCTGAAGCTTTCTTT.

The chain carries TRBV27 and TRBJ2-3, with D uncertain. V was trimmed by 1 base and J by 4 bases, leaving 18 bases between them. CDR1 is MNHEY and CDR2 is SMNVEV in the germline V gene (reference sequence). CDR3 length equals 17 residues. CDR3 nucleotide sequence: TGTGCCAGCAGTTTATTCCCTAGTTTGACTGGTTCAGATACGCAGTATTTT. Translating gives CASSLFPSLTGSDTQYF.

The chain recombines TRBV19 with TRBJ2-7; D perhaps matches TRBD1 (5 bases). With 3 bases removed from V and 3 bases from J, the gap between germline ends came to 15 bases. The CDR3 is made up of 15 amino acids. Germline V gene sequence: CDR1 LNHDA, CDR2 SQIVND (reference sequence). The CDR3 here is CASSIGQARDYEQYF. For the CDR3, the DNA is TGTGCCAGTAGTATCGGACAAGCCCGCGACTACGAGCAGTACTTC.

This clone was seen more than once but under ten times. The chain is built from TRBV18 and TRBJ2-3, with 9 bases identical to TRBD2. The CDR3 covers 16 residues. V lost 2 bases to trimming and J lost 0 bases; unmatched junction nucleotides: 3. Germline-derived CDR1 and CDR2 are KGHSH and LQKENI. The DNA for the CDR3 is TGTGCCAGCTCACCAAGACTAGCGGAGAGCACAGATACGCAGTATTTT. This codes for CASSPRLAESTDTQYF.

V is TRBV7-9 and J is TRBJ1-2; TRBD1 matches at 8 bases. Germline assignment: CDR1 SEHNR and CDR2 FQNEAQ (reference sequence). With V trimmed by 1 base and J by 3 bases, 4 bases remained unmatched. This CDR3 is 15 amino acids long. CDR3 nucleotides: TGTGCCAGCAGCTTAGGACAGGGGTTCGACTATGGCTACACCTTC. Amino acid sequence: CASSLGQGFDYGYTF.

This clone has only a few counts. The CDR3 nucleotides are TGTGCCAGCAGCCGACAGAGCTCCTACGAGCAGTACTTC. Its translation is CASSRQSSYEQYF. V gene TRBV27 combines with J gene TRBJ2-7; D possibly corresponds to TRBD1 (5 bases). The CDR3 length is 13 residues. The V end lost 6 bases, the J end lost 0 bases, and 9 bases lay between the germline ends. Germline CDR1 reads MNHEY; CDR2 reads SMNVEV (reference sequence).

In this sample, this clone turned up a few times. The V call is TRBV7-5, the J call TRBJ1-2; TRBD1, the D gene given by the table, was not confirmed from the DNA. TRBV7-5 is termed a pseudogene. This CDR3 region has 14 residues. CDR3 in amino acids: CARSRDRGIYGYTF. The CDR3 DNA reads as TGTGCCAGAAGCCGGGACAGGGGTATTTATGGCTACACCTTC.

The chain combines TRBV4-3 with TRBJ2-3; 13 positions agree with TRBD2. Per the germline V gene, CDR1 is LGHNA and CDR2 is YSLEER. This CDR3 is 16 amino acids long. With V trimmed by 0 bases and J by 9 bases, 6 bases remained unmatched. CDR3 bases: TGCGCCAGCAGCCAAGATAGTAGGACTAGCGGGGGAACGCAGTATTTT. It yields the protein CASSQDSRTSGGTQYF.

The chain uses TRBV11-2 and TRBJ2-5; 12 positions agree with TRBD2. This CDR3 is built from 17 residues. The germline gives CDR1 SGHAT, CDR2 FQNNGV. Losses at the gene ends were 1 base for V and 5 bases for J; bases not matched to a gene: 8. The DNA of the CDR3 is TGTGCCAGCAGCTTAGGGGCTAGCGGGGGGGTCTCGGAGACCCAGTACTTC. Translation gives CASSLGASGGVSETQYF.

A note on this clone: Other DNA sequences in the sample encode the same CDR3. CDR3 DNA sequence: TGTGCCAGCTCACCAACAGTCTACGAGCAGTACTTC. It encodes CASSPTVYEQYF. The rearrangement links TRBV18 to TRBJ2-7, with D uncertain. The germline gives CDR1 KGHSH, CDR2 LQKENI. The germline V and J ends were trimmed by 2 bases and 3 bases, with 5 bases remaining between them. The CDR3 totals 12 residues.

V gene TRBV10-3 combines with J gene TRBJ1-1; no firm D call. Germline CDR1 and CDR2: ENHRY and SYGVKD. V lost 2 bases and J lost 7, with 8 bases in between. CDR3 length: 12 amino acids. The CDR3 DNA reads TGTGCCATCAGTGAGAACAGTATTGAAGCTTTCTTT. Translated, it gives CAISENSIEAFF.

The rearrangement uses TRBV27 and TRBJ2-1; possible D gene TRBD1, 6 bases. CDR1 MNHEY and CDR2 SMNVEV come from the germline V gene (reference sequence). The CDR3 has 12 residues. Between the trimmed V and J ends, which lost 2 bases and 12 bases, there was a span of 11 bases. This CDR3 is CASSLLGGRQFF. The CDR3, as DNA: TGTGCCAGCAGTTTACTAGGGGGTAGGCAGTTCTTC.

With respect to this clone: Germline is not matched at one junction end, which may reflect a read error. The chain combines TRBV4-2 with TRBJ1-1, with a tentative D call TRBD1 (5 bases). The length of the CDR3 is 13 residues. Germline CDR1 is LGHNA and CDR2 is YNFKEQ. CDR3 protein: CASSKDWGREAFF. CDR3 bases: TGTGCCAGCAGCAAAGACTGGGGGAGGGAAGCTTTCTTT.